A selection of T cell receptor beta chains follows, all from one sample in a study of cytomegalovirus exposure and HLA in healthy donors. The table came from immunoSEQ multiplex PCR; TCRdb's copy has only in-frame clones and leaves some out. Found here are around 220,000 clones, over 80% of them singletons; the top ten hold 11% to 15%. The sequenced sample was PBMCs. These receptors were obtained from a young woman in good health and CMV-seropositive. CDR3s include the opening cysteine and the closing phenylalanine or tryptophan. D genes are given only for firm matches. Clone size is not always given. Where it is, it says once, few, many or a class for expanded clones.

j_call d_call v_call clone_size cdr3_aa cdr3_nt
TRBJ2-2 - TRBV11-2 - CASSLVSGGGELFF TGTGCCAGCAGCTTAGTATCGGGCGGCGGGGAGCTGTTTTTT
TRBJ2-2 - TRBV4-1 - CASSPREHTGELFF TGCGCCAGCAGCCCCAGAGAGCACACCGGGGAGCTGTTTTTT
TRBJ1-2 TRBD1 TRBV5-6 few CASSDGTGRRGYTF TGTGCCAGCAGCGATGGGACAGGGCGGCGGGGCTACACCTTC
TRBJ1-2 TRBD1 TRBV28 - CASHLQGGTGAYYGYTF TGTGCCAGCCATCTCCAGGGGGGGACAGGCGCGTACTATGGCTACACCTTC
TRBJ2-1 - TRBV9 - CASSPRLGPSYNEQFF TGTGCCAGCAGCCCTCGCCTAGGGCCCTCCTACAATGAGCAGTTCTTC
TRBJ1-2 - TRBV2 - CASKGGVGYTF TGTGCCAGCAAAGGAGGGGTGGGCTACACCTTC
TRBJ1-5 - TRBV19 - CASSIDGSNQPQHF TGTGCCAGTAGTATAGATGGCTCCAATCAGCCCCAGCATTTT
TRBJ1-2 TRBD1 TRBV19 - CASSDRAGTDYGYTF TGTGCCAGTAGTGATCGGGCTGGGACAGACTATGGCTACACCTTC
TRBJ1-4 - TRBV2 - CASSGIQGEGEKLFF TGTGCCAGCAGTGGAATACAGGGAGAAGGTGAAAAACTGTTTTTT
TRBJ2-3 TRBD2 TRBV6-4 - CASSPLAGVGDTQYF TGTGCCAGCAGCCCCCTAGCGGGAGTCGGGGATACGCAGTATTTT
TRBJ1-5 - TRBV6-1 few CASSGRDNTPNQPQHF TGTGCCAGCAGTGGACGGGACAACACTCCAAATCAGCCCCAGCATTTT
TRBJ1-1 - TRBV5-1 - CASSSDSLRAEAFF TGCGCCAGCAGCTCGGACAGCCTGAGGGCTGAAGCTTTCTTT
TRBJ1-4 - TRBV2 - CASSSWGGATNEKLFF TGTGCCAGCAGTAGCTGGGGGGGGGCAACTAATGAAAAACTGTTTTTT
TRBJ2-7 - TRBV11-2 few CASSLEMGYEQYF TGTGCCAGCAGCTTAGAGATGGGCTACGAGCAGTACTTC
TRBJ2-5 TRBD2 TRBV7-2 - CASTSATGGETQYF TGTGCCAGCACTTCAGCAACGGGAGGCGAGACCCAGTACTTC
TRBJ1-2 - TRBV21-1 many CASSKRDGLSGRYTF TGTGCCAGCAGCAAGAGGGACGGCCTCTCAGGCCGCTACACCTTC
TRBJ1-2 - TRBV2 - CASRNRGESANRYGYTF TGTGCCAGCAGGAATCGGGGGGAAAGTGCTAATCGGTATGGCTACACCTTC
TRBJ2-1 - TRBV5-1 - CASRMTADNEQFF TGCGCCAGCAGAATGACAGCCGACAATGAGCAGTTCTTC
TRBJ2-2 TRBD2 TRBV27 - CASSSYGTSGNTGELFF TGTGCCAGCAGTTCATACGGGACTAGCGGGAACACCGGGGAGCTGTTTTTT
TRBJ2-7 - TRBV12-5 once CASGSPRHAPDYEQYF TGTGCTAGTGGTTCCCCCCGACACGCACCGGACTACGAGCAGTACTTC
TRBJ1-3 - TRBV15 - CATSRERGTGNTIYF TGTGCCACCAGCAGGGAGCGGGGGACTGGAAACACCATATATTTT
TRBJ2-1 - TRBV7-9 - CASSLAQASWEQFF TGTGCCAGCAGCTTAGCTCAAGCTTCGTGGGAGCAGTTCTTC
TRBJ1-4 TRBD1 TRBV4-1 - CASSPIATGSGEKLFF TGCGCCAGCAGCCCGATAGCGACAGGGAGTGGGGAAAAACTGTTTTTT
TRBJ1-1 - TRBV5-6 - CASRPRQQPEAFF TGTGCCAGCAGACCCCGACAGCAGCCTGAAGCTTTCTTT
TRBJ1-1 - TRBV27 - CASSLSPGLGTEAFF TGTGCCAGCAGTTTATCGCCGGGTTTGGGGACTGAAGCTTTCTTT
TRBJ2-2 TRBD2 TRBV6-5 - CASKRGAGGELFF TGTGCCTCGAAGCGGGGGGCTGGCGGGGAGCTGTTTTTT
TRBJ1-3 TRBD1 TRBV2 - CASSPRTGGNTIYF TGTGCCAGCAGTCCTAGGACAGGGGGAAACACCATATATTTT
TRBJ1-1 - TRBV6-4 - CASSEQVGTEAFF TGTGCCAGCAGTGAACAGGTTGGCACTGAAGCTTTCTTT
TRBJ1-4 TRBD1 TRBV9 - CASSVSQTGGEEKLFF TGTGCCAGCAGCGTTTCTCAGACAGGGGGCGAGGAAAAACTGTTTTTT
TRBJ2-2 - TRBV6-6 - CASHGVNTGELFF TGTGCCAGCCACGGGGTGAACACCGGGGAGCTGTTTTTT
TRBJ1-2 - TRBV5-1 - CASSSGASGYTF TGCGCCAGCAGCTCCGGCGCCTCTGGCTACACCTTC
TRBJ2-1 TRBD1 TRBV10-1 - CASSRGGQGYNEQFF TGCGCCAGCAGTAGAGGGGGACAGGGATACAATGAGCAGTTCTTC
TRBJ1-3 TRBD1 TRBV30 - CAWSVRGQGYGNTIYF TGTGCCTGGAGTGTACGAGGACAGGGCTATGGAAACACCATATATTTT